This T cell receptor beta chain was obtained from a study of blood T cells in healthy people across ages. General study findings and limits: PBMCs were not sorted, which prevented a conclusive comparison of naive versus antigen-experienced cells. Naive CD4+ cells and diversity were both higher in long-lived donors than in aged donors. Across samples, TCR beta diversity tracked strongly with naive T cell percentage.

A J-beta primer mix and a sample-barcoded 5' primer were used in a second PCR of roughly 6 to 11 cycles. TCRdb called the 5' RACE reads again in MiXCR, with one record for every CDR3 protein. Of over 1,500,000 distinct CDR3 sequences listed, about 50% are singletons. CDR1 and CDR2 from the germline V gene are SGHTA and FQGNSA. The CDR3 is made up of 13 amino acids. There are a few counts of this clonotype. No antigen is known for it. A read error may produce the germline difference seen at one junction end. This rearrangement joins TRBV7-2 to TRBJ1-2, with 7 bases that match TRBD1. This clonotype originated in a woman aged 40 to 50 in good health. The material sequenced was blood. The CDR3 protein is CASSTGQSYGYTF. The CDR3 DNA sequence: TGTGCCAGCAGCACGGGACAGAGTTATGGTTACACCTTC. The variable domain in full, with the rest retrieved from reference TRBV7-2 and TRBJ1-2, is GAGVSQSPSNKVTEKGKDVELRCDPISGHTALYWYRQSLGQGLEFLIYFQGNSAPDKSGLPSDRFSAERTGGSVSTLTIQRTQQEDSAVYLCASSTGQSYGYTFGSGTRLTVV.